Described below is a single TCR beta chain sequence and its context. The target antigen is unknown. This sample is part of a study of T cell responses to AZD1222 COVID-19 vaccine. Regarding the study as a whole: At study baseline, merely five or six AZD1222 recipients were seropositive. Epitopes outside B.1.351 and B.1.1.7 mutated regions reportedly drew nearly half of spike TCRs.

The V gene's germline CDR1 is SGHRS and CDR2 YFSETQ. This CDR3 region has 15 residues. The germline V and J ends were trimmed by 2 bases and 4 bases, with 14 bases remaining between them. This table comes from immunoSEQ multiplex PCR, and its TCRdb copy is limited to in-frame clones, with some not included. The table records approximately 85,000 clones, roughly nine tenths of them present only once. The chain uses TRBV5-1 and TRBJ2-3; D possibly matches TRBD1 or TRBD2 (5 bases each). This receptor was taken from an adult in good health. The source was peripheral blood, collected on day 0 of AZD1222 vaccination. The CDR3 reads CASSFPRDSADTQYF. In nucleotides, the CDR3 is TGCGCCAGCAGCTTCCCCAGGGATAGCGCAGATACGCAGTATTTT. Supplemented by reference TRBV5-1 and TRBJ2-3, the full variable domain reads KAGVTQTPRYLIKTRGQQVTLSCSPISGHRSVSWYQQTPGQGLQFLFEYFSETQRNKGNFPGRFSGRQFSNSRSEMNVSTLELGDSALYLCASSFPRDSADTQYFGPGTRLTVL.